This TCR beta chain appears in the sequencing data of a study of T cells in Graves' hyperthyroidism and ophthalmopathy. Amplification of TCR beta CDR3 regions used RNA as the template. The HTBI primer set was used in a first-round RT-PCR of the TCR CDR3. TCRdb fed the multiplex PCR reads into MiXCR, producing one record per CDR3 protein. The sample includes hundreds of thousands of distinct CDR3 sequences, 15% to 20% seen only once; the top ten take around 4%. The germline V gene has CDR1 WNHNN and CDR2 SYGVQD (reference sequence). The V end lost 0 bases, the J end lost 4 bases, and 12 bases lay between the germline ends. The CDR3 sequence is 15 residues long. This clonotype was counted a few times.

This sequence joins TRBV10-1 and TRBJ2-5; D ambiguous. Source material: blood. The receptor comes from a woman younger than 45 with Graves' hyperthyroidism. The CDR3 nucleotides read TGCGCCAGCAGTGAGTCGCTCTACGAGATAGAGACCCAGTACTTC. This encodes CASSESLYEIETQYF.